This T cell receptor (beta chain) was documented in a study of human T cells and chemical hapten exposure. Time point defined: patch test 2, 6 weeks after DPC sensitization. Stated treatment: therapeutic diphenylcyclopropenone sensitization with weekly scalp DPC. This clonotype was picked up a small number of times. The CDR3 has 20 amino acids. Trimming pared 0 bases from V and 0 bases from J, leaving 18 bases between. Per germline, CDR1 KGHSH and CDR2 LQKENI. TCRdb reprocessed the RACE reads with MiXCR, giving one entry per CDR3 protein. This table has approximately 350,000 distinct CDR3 sequences, over 6% appearing once.

The sample in question was whole blood, obtained in connection with sensitization to the hapten diphenylcyclopropenone (DPC). The receptor was derived from a woman aged 18-30 years with alopecia areata. Some clones in this sample may be carry-over from other donors' samples. The chain links TRBV18 to TRBJ2-6, with D possibly matching TRBD1 (6 bases). The CDR3 DNA follows: TGTGCCAGCTCACCACCGATAGGGACAAGCCCGAGCTCTGGGGCCAACGTCCTGACTTTC. Translation: CASSPPIGTSPSSGANVLTF.